The clone carrying this T cell receptor (beta chain) was recorded many times. As yet, its antigen is unknown. Unique molecular identifiers were used to barcode this TCRbeta library. TCRdb re-called the PCR reads with MiXCR, one entry per CDR3 protein. The table lists approximately 290,000 distinct CDR3 sequences, 11% of them singletons. The data were taken from a study of T-cell reconstitution after alpha-beta-depleted transplantation in children. Points from the study as a whole: After transplant, high TCRbeta diversity at day 60 in some patients arose from surviving recipient T cells and thymic progenitors. Expanded clones from the graft, numbering several hundred, reportedly supplied alpha-beta T cells about two months after transplant. T-cell counts and diversity were attributed mostly to newly produced T cells one year after transplant.

The sequence derives from a male patient between 2 and 15 years old who had a stem cell transplant for chronic granulomatous disease, so the T cells may come from the graft donor. The starting material was peripheral blood, obtained 180 days after TCRalphabeta/CD19-depleted stem cell transplant.

The CDR3: CASIPGPANTQYF. The DNA for the CDR3 is TGTGCCAGCATCCCCGGCCCCGCGAATACGCAGTATTTT. The chain joins TRBV2 to TRBJ2-3, with D hard to call. This CDR3 has 13 residues. V was cut by 7 bases and J by 7 bases, with 15 bases left in between. Germline V gene sequence: CDR1 SNHLY, CDR2 FYNNEI. Full variable domain (rest looked up from reference TRBV2 and TRBJ2-3): EPEVTQTPSHQVTQMGQEVILRCVPISNHLYFYWYRQILGQKVEFLVSFYNNEISEKSEIFDDQFSVERPDGSNFTLKIRSTKLEDSAMYFCASIPGPANTQYFGPGTRLTVL.